These 3 T cell receptor beta chains share one sample of origin, sequenced in a study of blood T cell repertoires in COVID-19. Method: immunoSEQ multiplex PCR; TCRdb's copy keeps in-frame clones and lacks some. The table includes 200,000 to 300,000 clones, 75% to 90% detected once. The sequencing sample was made of peripheral blood. The origin of the receptors is a woman aged 40 to 50 who had recovered from COVID-19.

A note on this clone: The same CDR3 also results from other DNA sequences found in this sample. The DNA of the CDR3 is TGTGCCAGCAGCCCCCCGGGACAGGGGGTCTATGGCTACACCTTC. Its protein is CASSPPGQGVYGYTF. The chain links TRBV7-2 to TRBJ1-2, with 11 bases aligning to TRBD1. The CDR3 length is 15 residues. J lost 4 bases, V lost 5 bases, and 6 bases had no gene match. Germline V gives CDR1 SGHTA, CDR2 FQGNSA.

The rearrangement joins TRBV7-3 to TRBJ1-2; 9 bases align to TRBD1. CDR3 length: 15 amino acids. Germline V lookup: CDR1 SGHTA, CDR2 FQGTGA. V lost 5 bases, J lost 3 bases, and 7 bases stayed unmatched. The CDR3 protein is CASSRSGTGYYGYTF. For the CDR3, the DNA is TGTGCCAGCAGCCGCTCCGGGACAGGGTACTATGGCTACACCTTC.

The CDR3 coding sequence is TGTGCCAGCAGTCGGGGTCGGGCGTCGGGTGGCTACACCTTC. Its protein is CASSRGRASGGYTF. J is TRBJ1-2 and V is TRBV7-9; D unclear. The germline gives CDR1 SEHNR, CDR2 FQNEAQ (reference sequence). Trimming left V 6 bases short and J 7 bases short, with 18 bases between. This CDR3 is built from 14 residues.